A single sample gave rise to the 32 T cell receptor beta chains below, sequenced in a study of T cells in Graves' hyperthyroidism and ophthalmopathy. RNA transcripts yielded amplified TCR beta CDR3 regions. HTBI primers were the set used in a first-round RT-PCR of the TCR CDR3. TCRdb recomputed calls from the multiplex PCR reads with MiXCR, one row per CDR3 protein. The data contain 450,000 to 700,000 distinct CDR3 sequences, roughly 50% of them seen just once; the ten biggest clones take up around 20%. The specimen sequenced was peripheral blood or thyroid tissue (not recorded which). The receptors were gathered from an adult woman with Graves' disease, either hyperthyroidism or ophthalmopathy (not recorded which).

The rearrangement links TRBV12-3 or TRBV12-4 to TRBJ2-2; D call uncertain. The CDR3 loop spans 14 amino acids. The V end was cut by 4 bases, the J end by 4 bases, with 10 bases between. The CDR3 spells CASSSLTGTGELFF. In DNA, the CDR3 is TGTGCCAGCAGTTCTCTGACGGGCACCGGGGAGCTGTTTTTT.

The chain couples TRBV20-1 to TRBJ2-5; D is possibly TRBD1 or TRBD2 (5 bases each). The CDR3 is 12 amino acids. Trimming left V 6 bases short and J 8 bases short, with 16 bases between. Looked up from germline, CDR1 is DFQATT and CDR2 is SNEGSKA (reference sequence). The CDR3 is CSALGGHLTQYF. The CDR3 DNA follows: TGCAGTGCCCTTGGGGGTCACTTAACCCAGTACTTC.

The chain is built from TRBV20-1 and TRBJ2-7; maybe TRBD1 (6 bases). V gave up 3 bases and J gave up 0 bases, with 12 bases separating them. The CDR3 loop spans 14 amino acids. CDR1 is DFQATT and CDR2 is SNEGSKA in the germline V gene (reference sequence). The CDR3 sequence is CSASFTRGSYEQYF. Here the CDR3 DNA reads TGCAGTGCTAGTTTTACCAGGGGCTCCTACGAGCAGTACTTC.

The rearrangement uses TRBV7-9 and TRBJ2-5; a weak D match, TRBD1 (5 bases). The CDR3 is made up of 14 amino acids. The germline gives CDR1 SEHNR, CDR2 FQNEAQ (reference sequence). V dropped 4 bases and J dropped 5 bases, with 14 bases sitting between them. Written as DNA, the CDR3 is TGTGCCAGCAGCTATTCAGGGCCCCTGGAGACCCAGTACTTC. It codes for CASSYSGPLETQYF. Based on the CDR3 plus reference TRBV7-9 and TRBJ2-5, the full variable domain is DTGVSQNPRHKITKRGQNVTFRCDPISEHNRLYWYRQTLGQGPEFLTYFQNEAQLEKSRLLSDRFSAERPKGSFSTLEIQRTEQGDSAMYLCASSYSGPLETQYFGPGTRLLVL.

The sample holds one count of this clonotype. The CDR3 nucleotides read TGTGCCAGCAGCACATACATCGTGGACAGCTATGGCTACACCTTC. Translation gives CASSTYIVDSYGYTF. V and J are TRBV7-2 and TRBJ1-2; possibly TRBD1 for D (6 bases). This CDR3 spans 15 amino acids. Deletions cut 5 bases from V and 4 bases from J, with 17 bases between. Germline V CDR1 and CDR2: SGHTA, FQGNSA.

J is TRBJ1-2 and V is TRBV2, with D unresolved. This CDR3 is 11 amino acids long. Trimming stripped 6 bases from V and 8 bases from J, with 10 bases between. Germline V gives CDR1 SNHLY, CDR2 FYNNEI. Written as DNA, the CDR3 is TGTGCCAGCAGCCATGCGGGGGGCTACACCTTC. As protein: CASSHAGGYTF.

This chain connects TRBV9 to TRBJ1-6; D perhaps matches TRBD1 (6 bases). Trimming took 0 bases from V and 7 from J, leaving 11 bases between them. The CDR3 consists of 15 residues. Germline CDR1 and CDR2: SGDLS and YYNGEE. The CDR3 DNA reads as TGTGCCAGCAGCGTAGGGACAGCTGCCAATTCACCCCTCCACTTT. Its protein is CASSVGTAANSPLHF.

The gene calls are TRBV29-1 and TRBJ1-6; D remains unclear. Trimming pared 8 bases from V and 7 bases from J, leaving 21 bases between. Germline lookup yields CDR1 SQVTM and CDR2 ANQGSEA. The CDR3 runs to 15 residues. CDR3 in amino acids: CSSLGVGRMNSPLHF. CDR3 DNA: TGCAGCTCCCTTGGGGTCGGGAGGATGAATTCACCCCTCCACTTT.

This clonotype was found many times. The chain uses TRBV6-5 and TRBJ2-5; D gene ambiguous. V dropped 8 bases and J dropped 2 bases, with 9 bases sitting between them. The CDR3 extends over 12 amino acids. CDR1 and CDR2 (germline): MNHEY, SVGAGI. Here the CDR3 reads CASAAQQETQYF. For the CDR3, the DNA is TGTGCCAGCGCCGCGCAACAAGAGACCCAGTACTTC.

V gene TRBV29-1 combines with J gene TRBJ1-2; D possibly corresponds to TRBD1 (5 bases). CDR3 length equals 16 residues. Looked up from germline, CDR1 is SQVTM and CDR2 is ANQGSEA. V dropped 2 bases and J dropped 5 bases, with 21 bases sitting between them. CDR3 bases: TGCAGCGTTGAAACTAGGGAGTCGGAACAGGCTTATGGCTACACCTTC. It specifies CSVETRESEQAYGYTF.

This clonotype was recorded at least ten times. The gene calls are TRBV12-3 or TRBV12-4 and TRBJ2-5, with TRBD1 identical over 7 bases. After removal of 5 bases from V and 1 base from J, the junction contained 4 bases not matched to a gene. The CDR3 totals 14 residues. The CDR3 DNA is TGTGCCAGCAGTCCGAGGGACAGCCAAGAGACCCAGTACTTC. Translated: CASSPRDSQETQYF.

The chain links TRBV19 to TRBJ1-5; the match to TRBD1 covers 7 bases. Germline CDR1 LNHDA, CDR2 SQIVND (reference sequence). This CDR3 comprises 14 residues. The V segment lost 8 bases and the J segment 6 bases; nucleotides outside the gene matches: 10. The CDR3 reads CASSYPGQIQPQHF. CDR3 sequence (DNA): TGTGCCAGTTCTTACCCGGGACAGATTCAGCCCCAGCATTTT.

At least ten counts were recorded for this clonotype. The chain employs TRBV10-3 and TRBJ2-7, with TRBD1 as a possible D gene (6 bases). Germline CDR1 is ENHRY and CDR2 is SYGVKD. Trimming cost V 2 bases and J 6 bases, with 17 bases left between them. The CDR3 is 15 amino acids. The CDR3 loop reads CAISEPWGHRAEQYF. CDR3 bases: TGTGCCATCAGTGAGCCTTGGGGGCACAGGGCCGAGCAGTACTTC.

The sample holds many counts of this clonotype. V is TRBV4-2 and J is TRBJ1-2; D is undetermined. Deletions cut 0 bases from V and 4 bases from J, with 12 bases between. The CDR3 contains 15 residues. The germline V gene has CDR1 LGHNA and CDR2 YNFKEQ. The CDR3 is CASSQEELGPYGYTF. As DNA, the CDR3 is TGTGCCAGCAGCCAAGAGGAGTTAGGACCCTATGGCTACACCTTC.

The V and J genes are TRBV10-3 and TRBJ2-7; 9 bases agree with TRBD1. The CDR3 covers 14 residues. V shed 6 bases, J shed 0 bases, and the junction held 3 bases outside the gene matches. CDR1 is ENHRY, CDR2 SYGVKD, per germline. The CDR3 here is CAISGTGSSYEQYF. CDR3 bases: TGTGCCATCAGCGGGACAGGGAGCTCCTACGAGCAGTACTTC.

This clonotype was observed many times. The V call is TRBV12-3 or TRBV12-4, the J call TRBJ2-5; D is uncertain. This CDR3 comprises 13 residues. Trimming took 6 bases from V and 4 from J, leaving 12 bases between them. In DNA form, the CDR3 reads TGTGCCAGCAGGGGATTCTCGGGAGAGACCCAGTACTTC. Encoded protein: CASRGFSGETQYF.

This clonotype was counted at least ten times. This chain uses TRBV19 with TRBJ1-6; D may be TRBD1 (6 bases). V was shortened by 9 bases and J by 9 bases, with 21 bases between the two germline ends. Per the germline V gene, CDR1 is LNHDA and CDR2 is SQIVND (reference sequence). This CDR3 region has 15 residues. CDR3 in DNA: TGTGCCAGCAGGATGCCGGGACACGTGGGTTCACCCCTCCACTTT. Its translation is CASRMPGHVGSPLHF.

This clonotype was recorded a few times. The chain couples TRBV5-6 to TRBJ1-1; a weak D match, TRBD1 (6 bases). The CDR3 covers 14 residues. V was cut by 5 bases and J by 0 bases, with 11 bases left in between. The germline CDR1 and CDR2 sequences are SGHDT and YYEEEE. The CDR3 DNA follows: TGTGCCAGCAGACGGAGGGGGATGAACACTGAAGCTTTCTTT. Its translation is CASRRRGMNTEAFF. The full variable domain, its missing parts supplied by reference TRBV5-6 and TRBJ1-1, is DAGVTQSPTHLIKTRGQQVTLRCSPKSGHDTVSWYQQALGQGPQFIFQYYEEEERQRGNFPDRFSGHQFPNYSSELNVNALLLGDSALYLCASRRRGMNTEAFFGQGTRLTVV.

V and J are TRBV20-1 and TRBJ2-2; D is undetermined. This CDR3 has 12 amino acids. Per the germline V gene, CDR1 is DFQATT and CDR2 is SNEGSKA (reference sequence). The V and J ends lost 3 bases and 8 bases respectively, with 10 bases between them. This CDR3 is CSASVGTGELFF. CDR3 DNA: TGCAGTGCTAGCGTCGGCACGGGGGAGCTGTTTTTT.

This clonotype was observed a single time. The rearrangement links TRBV7-9 to TRBJ2-7; 7 nucleotides match TRBD1. V lost 6 bases, J lost 7 bases, and 12 bases stayed unmatched. CDR1 is SEHNR, CDR2 FQNEAQ, per germline (reference sequence). The CDR3 contains 14 residues. CDR3 coding DNA: TGTGCCAGCAGTCCGGGTGAGGGGGCTGATGAGCAGTACTTC. Its translation: CASSPGEGADEQYF.

This clonotype was observed at least ten times. V usage is TRBV20-1 and J usage is TRBJ2-2; D may be TRBD1 (5 bases). Germline V gene lookup returns CDR1 DFQATT and CDR2 SNEGSKA (reference sequence). Trimming removed 3 bases from V and 4 bases from J, with 12 bases in between. This CDR3 region has 14 residues. The CDR3 here is CSASWYQGTGELFF. CDR3 DNA: TGCAGTGCTAGTTGGTATCAGGGCACCGGGGAGCTGTTTTTT.

At least ten counts were recorded for this clonotype. This CDR3 is CSSMVPGANVLTF. DNA of the CDR3: TGCAGTTCAATGGTTCCTGGGGCCAACGTCCTGACTTTC. This chain joins TRBV20-1 and TRBJ2-6; no reliable D call. V was clipped by 8 bases and J by 2 bases, with 10 bases between them. This CDR3 region has 13 residues. CDR1 and CDR2 (germline): DFQATT, SNEGSKA (reference sequence).

J is TRBJ1-3 and V is TRBV12-3 or TRBV12-4; D unresolved. There are 15 residues in the CDR3. The V gene lost 3 bases and the J gene lost 0 bases, with 9 bases spanning the gap. DNA of the CDR3: TGTGCCAGCAGTTTTTGGGCCATCTCTGGAAACACCATATATTTT. It codes for CASSFWAISGNTIYF.

The chain recombines TRBV7-2 with TRBJ2-5, with 9 bases lining up with TRBD2. V dropped 7 bases and J dropped 1; count of bases not matched to a gene: 10. The V gene's germline CDR1 is SGHTA and CDR2 FQGNSA. The CDR3 covers 16 residues. CDR3 protein: CASTPGLAGPQETQYF. DNA of the CDR3: TGTGCCAGCACCCCGGGCCTAGCGGGACCCCAAGAGACCCAGTACTTC.

V is TRBV2 and J is TRBJ1-2, with a possible D match to TRBD1 (6 bases). V lost 3 bases, J lost 5 bases, and 10 bases lay in between. Germline loops: CDR1 SNHLY, CDR2 FYNNEI. The CDR3 spans 13 residues. CDR3 region: CASSEGTKYGYTF. CDR3 sequence (DNA): TGTGCCAGCAGTGAGGGGACAAAGTATGGCTACACCTTC.

This clonotype has a count of ten or more. This rearrangement joins TRBV5-1 to TRBJ2-7, with D hard to call. CDR1 is SGHRS and CDR2 is YFSETQ in the germline V gene. The length of the CDR3 is 15 residues. V lost 0 bases and J lost 1, with 11 bases in between. CDR3 nucleotide sequence: TGCGCCAGCAGCTTGGGAGGAGATCGATCCTACGAGCAGTACTTC. Amino acids: CASSLGGDRSYEQYF.

V and J are TRBV9 and TRBJ2-5; D is perhaps TRBD1 (5 bases). V was shortened by 4 bases and J by 5 bases, with 18 bases between the two germline ends. The CDR3 has 15 residues. Germline CDR1 is SGDLS and CDR2 is YYNGEE. Here the CDR3 reads CASSSQGENLETQYF. The DNA for the CDR3 is TGTGCCAGCAGCTCCCAGGGTGAGAATCTGGAGACCCAGTACTTC. Complete variable domain (other parts from reference TRBV9 and TRBJ2-5): DSGVTQTPKHLITATGQRVTLRCSPRSGDLSVYWYQQSLDQGLQFLIQYYNGEERAKGNILERFSAQQFPDLHSELNLSSLELGDSALYFCASSSQGENLETQYFGPGTRLLVL.

The table lists this clonotype with many counts. V is TRBV28 and J is TRBJ1-1, with D perhaps matching TRBD1 (6 bases). Per the germline V gene, CDR1 is MDHEN and CDR2 is SYDVKM. The CDR3 runs to 14 residues. V lost 5 bases to trimming and J lost 4 bases, with 14 bases between them. The CDR3 region has the DNA TGTGCCAGCAGTGCAACAGGGTGGGGCACTGAAGCTTTCTTT. This codes for CASSATGWGTEAFF.

V is TRBV20-1 and J is TRBJ1-1, with D uncertain. Trimming removed 5 bases at V and 0 bases at J, with 10 bases between. The CDR3 runs 13 residues. Germline CDR1 DFQATT, CDR2 SNEGSKA (reference sequence). The CDR3 DNA reads TGCAGTGCTGGCGTAACGTTGAACACTGAAGCTTTCTTT. Residues: CSAGVTLNTEAFF.

This clonotype has a handful of counts. J is TRBJ1-1 and V is TRBV30, with D uncertain. The CDR3 loop spans 13 amino acids. Germline loops: CDR1 GTSNPN, CDR2 SVGIG (reference sequence). V shed 0 bases and J shed 1 base, with 6 bases lying between them. CDR3 DNA: TGTGCCTGGAGTGTACTGGGGAACACTGAAGCTTTCTTT. It translates to CAWSVLGNTEAFF.

This clonotype has a handful of counts. The rearrangement uses TRBV21-1 and TRBJ1-5. TRBV21-1 is shown as a pseudogene. CDR3 size: 17 residues. In nucleotides, the CDR3 is TGTGCCAGCAGTAAAACCCTCTACATGCAGCGCAATCAGCCCCAGCATTTT. Translating gives CASSKTLYMQRNQPQHF.

Regarding this clonotype: It may be a read error: a sequence one base away is much more abundant. This chain joins TRBV11-2 and TRBJ1-1, with 7 positions matching TRBD1. Germline CDR1 SGHAT, CDR2 FQNNGV. This CDR3 is built from 14 residues. The CDR3 loop is CASSGGTVNTEASF. The CDR3 nucleotides read TGTGCCAGCAGCGGGGGGACAGTGAACACTGAAGCTTCCTTT.